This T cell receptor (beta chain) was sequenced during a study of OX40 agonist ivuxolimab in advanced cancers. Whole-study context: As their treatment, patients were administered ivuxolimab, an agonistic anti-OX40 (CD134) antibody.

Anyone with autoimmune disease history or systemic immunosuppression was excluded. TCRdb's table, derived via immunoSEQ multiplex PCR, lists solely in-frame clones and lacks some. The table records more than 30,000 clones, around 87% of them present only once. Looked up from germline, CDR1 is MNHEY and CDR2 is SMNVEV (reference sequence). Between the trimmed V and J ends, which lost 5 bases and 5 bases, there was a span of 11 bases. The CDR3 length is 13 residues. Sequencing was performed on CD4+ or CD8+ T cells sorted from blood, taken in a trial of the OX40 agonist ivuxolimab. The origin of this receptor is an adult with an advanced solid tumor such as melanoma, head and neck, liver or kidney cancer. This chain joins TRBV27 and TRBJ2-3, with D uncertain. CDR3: CASSPRRQDTQYF. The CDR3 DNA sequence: TGTGCCAGCAGTCCCCGACGGCAAGATACGCAGTATTTT.